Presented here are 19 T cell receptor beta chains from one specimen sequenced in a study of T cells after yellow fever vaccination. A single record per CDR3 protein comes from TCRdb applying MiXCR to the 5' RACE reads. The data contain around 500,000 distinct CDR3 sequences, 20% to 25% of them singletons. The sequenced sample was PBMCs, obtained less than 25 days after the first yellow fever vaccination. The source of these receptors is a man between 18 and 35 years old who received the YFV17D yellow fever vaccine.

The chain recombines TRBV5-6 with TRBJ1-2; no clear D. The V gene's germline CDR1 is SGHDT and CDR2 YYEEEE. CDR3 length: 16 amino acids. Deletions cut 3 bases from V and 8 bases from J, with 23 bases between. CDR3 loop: CASSSEGFEMTWGYTF. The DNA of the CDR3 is TGTGCCAGCAGCTCCGAGGGTTTCGAGATGACGTGGGGCTACACCTTC.

The CDR3 DNA follows: TGTGCCAGCAACCTCGTATTATTGTGGGGGGCGAAGAACACTGAAGCTTTCTTT. Protein: CASNLVLLWGAKNTEAFF. The chain carries TRBV28 and TRBJ1-1; maybe TRBD1 (6 bases). The CDR3 contains 18 residues. Germline lookup yields CDR1 MDHEN and CDR2 SYDVKM. V shed 7 bases and J shed 1 base, with 25 bases lying between them.

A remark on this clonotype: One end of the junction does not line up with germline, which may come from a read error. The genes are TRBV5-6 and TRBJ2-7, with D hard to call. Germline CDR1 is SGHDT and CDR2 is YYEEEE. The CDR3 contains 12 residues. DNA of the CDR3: TGTGTCAGCAGTTCCAGCTCCTACGAGCAGTACTTC. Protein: CVSSSSSYEQYF.

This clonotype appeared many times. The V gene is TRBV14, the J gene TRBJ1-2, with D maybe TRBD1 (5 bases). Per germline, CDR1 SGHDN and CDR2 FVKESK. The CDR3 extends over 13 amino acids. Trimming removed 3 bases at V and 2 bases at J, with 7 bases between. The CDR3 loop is CASSQGLNYGYTF. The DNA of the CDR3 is TGTGCCAGCAGCCAGGGACTGAACTATGGCTACACCTTC.

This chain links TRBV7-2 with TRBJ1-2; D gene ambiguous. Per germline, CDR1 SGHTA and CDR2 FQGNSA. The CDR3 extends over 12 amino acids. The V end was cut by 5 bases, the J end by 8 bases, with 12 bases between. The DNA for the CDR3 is TGTGCCAGCAGCGCAAGCCGGAACGGCTACACCTTC. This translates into CASSASRNGYTF.

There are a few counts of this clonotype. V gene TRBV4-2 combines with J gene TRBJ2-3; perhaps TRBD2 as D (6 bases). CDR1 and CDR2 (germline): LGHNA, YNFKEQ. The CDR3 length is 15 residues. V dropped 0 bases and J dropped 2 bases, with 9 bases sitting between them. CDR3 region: CASSQDRDFTDTQYF. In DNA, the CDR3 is TGTGCCAGCAGCCAAGACAGGGACTTCACAGATACGCAGTATTTT.

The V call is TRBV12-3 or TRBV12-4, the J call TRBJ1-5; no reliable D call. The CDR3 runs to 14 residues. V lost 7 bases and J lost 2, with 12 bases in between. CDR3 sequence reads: CASTFRVGNQPQHF. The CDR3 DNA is TGTGCCAGCACGTTTAGGGTAGGCAATCAGCCCCAGCATTTT.

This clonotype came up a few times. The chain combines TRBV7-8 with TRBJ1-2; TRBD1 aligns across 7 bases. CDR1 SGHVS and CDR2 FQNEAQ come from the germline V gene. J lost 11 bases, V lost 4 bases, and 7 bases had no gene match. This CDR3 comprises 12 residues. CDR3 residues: CASSSYRGGYTF. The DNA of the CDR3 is TGTGCCAGCAGCTCGTACAGGGGAGGATACACCTTC.

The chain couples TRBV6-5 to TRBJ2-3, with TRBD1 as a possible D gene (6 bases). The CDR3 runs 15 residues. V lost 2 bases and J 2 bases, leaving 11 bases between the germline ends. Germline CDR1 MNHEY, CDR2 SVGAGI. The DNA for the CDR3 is TGTGCCAGCAGTTACGTCAGGGGATCCACAGATACGCAGTATTTT. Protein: CASSYVRGSTDTQYF.

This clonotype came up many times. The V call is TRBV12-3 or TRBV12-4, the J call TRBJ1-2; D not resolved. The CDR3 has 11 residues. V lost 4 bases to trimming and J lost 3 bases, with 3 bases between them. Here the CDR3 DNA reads TGTGCCAGCAGTTATGACTATGGCTACACCTTC. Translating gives CASSYDYGYTF.

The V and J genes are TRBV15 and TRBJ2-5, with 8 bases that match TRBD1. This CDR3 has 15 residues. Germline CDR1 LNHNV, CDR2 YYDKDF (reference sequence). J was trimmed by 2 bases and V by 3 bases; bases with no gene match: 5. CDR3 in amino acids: CATSRTGDRQETQYF. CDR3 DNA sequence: TGTGCCACCAGCAGGACTGGGGACAGGCAAGAGACCCAGTACTTC. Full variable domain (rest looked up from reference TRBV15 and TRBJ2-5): DAMVIQNPRYQVTQFGKPVTLSCSQTLNHNVMYWYQQKSSQAPKLLFHYYDKDFNNEADTPDNFQSRRPNTSFCFLDIRSPGLGDTAMYLCATSRTGDRQETQYFGPGTRLLVL.

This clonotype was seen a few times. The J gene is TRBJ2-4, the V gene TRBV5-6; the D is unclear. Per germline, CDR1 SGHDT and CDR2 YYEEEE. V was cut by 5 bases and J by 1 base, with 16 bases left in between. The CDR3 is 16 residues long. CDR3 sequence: CASSPGPEGAKNIQYF. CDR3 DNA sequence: TGTGCCAGCAGTCCGGGCCCGGAAGGGGCCAAAAACATTCAGTACTTC.

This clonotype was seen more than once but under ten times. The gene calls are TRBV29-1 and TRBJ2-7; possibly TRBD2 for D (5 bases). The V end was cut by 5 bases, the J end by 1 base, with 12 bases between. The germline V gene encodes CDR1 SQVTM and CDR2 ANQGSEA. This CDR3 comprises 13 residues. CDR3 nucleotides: TGCAGCGTTAACGGGGTTAAGTCCTACGAGCAGTACTTC. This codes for CSVNGVKSYEQYF.

CDR3 in DNA: TGCGCCAGCAGCCAGCGGGGGGTCCCGAGCACAGATACGCAGTATTTT. This translates into CASSQRGVPSTDTQYF. This sequence joins TRBV4-1 and TRBJ2-3, with 8 bases fitting TRBD2. The CDR3 length is 16 residues. The junction had 5 bases not matched to a gene; V was cut back by 3 bases and J by 0 bases. From germline, CDR1 is MGHRA and CDR2 YSYEKL.

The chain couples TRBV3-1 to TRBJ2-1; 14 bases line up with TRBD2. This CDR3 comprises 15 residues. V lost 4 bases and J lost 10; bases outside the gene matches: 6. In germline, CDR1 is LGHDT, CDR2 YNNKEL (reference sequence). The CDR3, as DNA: TGTGCCAGCAGCCCGGGACTAGCGGGGGTTGGGGAGCAGTTCTTC. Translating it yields CASSPGLAGVGEQFF.

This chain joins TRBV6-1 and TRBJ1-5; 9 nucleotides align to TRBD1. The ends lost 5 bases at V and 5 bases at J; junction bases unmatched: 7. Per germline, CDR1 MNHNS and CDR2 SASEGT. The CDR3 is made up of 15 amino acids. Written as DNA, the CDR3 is TGTGCCAGCAGTCCGACAGGGGGACGGTATCAGCCCCAGCATTTT. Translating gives CASSPTGGRYQPQHF.

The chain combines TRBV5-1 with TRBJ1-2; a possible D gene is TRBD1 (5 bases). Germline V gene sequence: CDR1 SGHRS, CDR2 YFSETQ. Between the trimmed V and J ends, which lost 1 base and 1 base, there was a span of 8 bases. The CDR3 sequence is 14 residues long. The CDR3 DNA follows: TGCGCCAGCAGCTTGAGGGGCATTAACTATGGCTACACCTTC. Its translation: CASSLRGINYGYTF.

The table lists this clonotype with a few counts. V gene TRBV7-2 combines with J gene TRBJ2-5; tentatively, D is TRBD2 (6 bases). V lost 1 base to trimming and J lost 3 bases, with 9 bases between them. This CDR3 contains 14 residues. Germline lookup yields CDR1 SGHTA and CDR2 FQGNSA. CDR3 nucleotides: TGTGCCAGCAGCTTAGGGTGGGGGGAAGAGACCCAGTACTTC. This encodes CASSLGWGEETQYF.

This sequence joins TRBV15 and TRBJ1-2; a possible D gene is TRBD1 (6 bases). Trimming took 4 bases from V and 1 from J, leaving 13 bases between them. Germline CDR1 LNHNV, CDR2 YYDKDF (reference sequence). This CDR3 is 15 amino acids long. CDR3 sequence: CATSIRQEINYGYTF. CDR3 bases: TGTGCCACCAGCATCCGACAGGAGATTAACTATGGCTACACCTTC.